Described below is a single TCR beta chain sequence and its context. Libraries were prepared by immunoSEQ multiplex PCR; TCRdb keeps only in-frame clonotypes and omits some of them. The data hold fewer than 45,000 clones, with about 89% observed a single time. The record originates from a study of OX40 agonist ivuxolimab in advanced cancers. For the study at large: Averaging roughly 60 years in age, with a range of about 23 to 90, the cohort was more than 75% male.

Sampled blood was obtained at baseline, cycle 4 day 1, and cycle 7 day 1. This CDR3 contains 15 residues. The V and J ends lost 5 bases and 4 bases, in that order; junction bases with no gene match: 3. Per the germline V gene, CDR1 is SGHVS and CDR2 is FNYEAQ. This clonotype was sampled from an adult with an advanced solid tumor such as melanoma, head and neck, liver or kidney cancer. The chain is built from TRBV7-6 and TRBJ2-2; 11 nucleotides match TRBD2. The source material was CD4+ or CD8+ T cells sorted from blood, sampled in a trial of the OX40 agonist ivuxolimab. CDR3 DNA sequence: TGTGCCAGCAGCAGTAGCGGGGGGGTCACCGGGGAGCTGTTTTTT. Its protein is CASSSSGGVTGELFF.